The 6 T cell receptor beta chains reported below all come from one sample, sequenced in a study of spatial heterogeneity in lung cancer (dated by TCRdb to about 2019). Findings and caveats that apply to the study as a whole: The tumor nonsynonymous mutation count correlated with the number of expanded alpha and beta TCRs within the tumor.

Which antigens these TCRs recognize remains unknown. The sample's time point, from its label and the paper: sample taken at primary tumor resection. Receptor amplification or capture employed 5' RACE. Sequencer: NextSeq 500. TCRdb reworked the public reads: Q25 trimming with fastp, MiXCR clone assembly, productive beta chains retained. Rows merge per CDR3 protein into single entries with the most common DNA and genes. Here the sample has more than 10,000 distinct CDR3 sequences; roughly 12% occur a single time. The ten largest account for about an eighth of the sample. The sample consisted of lung tumor tissue, taken at surgery. The receptors were sampled from a female donor with early-stage non-small cell lung cancer.

Comments on this clonotype: This clone may be a read error of a much larger clone one base away. The chain uses TRBV12-3 or TRBV12-4 and TRBJ1-1; D is uncertain. The CDR3 spans 13 residues. The DNA of the CDR3 is TGTACCAGCCGGTTACCGGGTAACACTGAAGCTTTCTTT. Protein: CTSRLPGNTEAFF.

In its sample, this clonotype was seen many times. CDR3 sequence: CASSASGSSYNEQFF. CDR3 DNA sequence: TGTGCCAGCAGCGCCAGCGGGAGCTCCTACAATGAGCAGTTCTTC. V is TRBV7-9 and J is TRBJ2-1, with 8 bases matching TRBD2. J was trimmed by 0 bases and V by 5 bases; bases with no gene match: 3. The germline CDR1 and CDR2 sequences are SEHNR and FQNEAQ (reference sequence). The CDR3 has 15 amino acids.

This clonotype was counted many times. This rearrangement joins TRBV6-1 to TRBJ2-2; TRBD1 matches at 9 bases. Trimming took 5 bases from V and 5 from J; bases not matched to a gene: 3. The germline V gene encodes CDR1 MNHNS and CDR2 SASEGT. The CDR3 extends over 14 amino acids. For the CDR3, the DNA is TGTGCCAGCAGTCACGGACAGGGGACCGGGGAGCTGTTTTTT. Its protein product is CASSHGQGTGELFF.

This clonotype turned up a few times. The chain recombines TRBV10-3 with TRBJ1-2; no clear D. The germline V gene encodes CDR1 ENHRY and CDR2 SYGVKD. Trimming removed 2 bases at V and 4 bases at J, with 14 bases between. CDR3 size: 15 residues. The CDR3 nucleotides read TGTGCCATCAGTGAGACGATCGACACCGTCTATGGCTACACCTTC. Translation gives CAISETIDTVYGYTF.

This clonotype was counted many times. This sequence joins TRBV7-9 and TRBJ2-1; D is uncertain. The V end lost 5 bases, the J end lost 10 bases, and 12 bases lay between the germline ends. The germline V gene encodes CDR1 SEHNR and CDR2 FQNEAQ (reference sequence). The CDR3 extends over 12 amino acids. The CDR3 here is CASSLSGREQFF. The CDR3 DNA sequence: TGTGCCAGCAGCCTCTCTGGCAGGGAGCAGTTCTTC.

This clonotype was counted ten times or more. The chain has TRBV14 and TRBJ2-1, with no clear D. Germline CDR1 and CDR2: SGHDN and FVKESK. The CDR3 covers 12 residues. With 4 bases removed from V and 4 bases from J, the gap between germline ends came to 5 bases. The CDR3 sequence is CASSPSYNEQFF. The CDR3 nucleotides read TGTGCCAGCAGCCCATCGTACAATGAGCAGTTCTTC.